This TCR beta chain was sequenced during a study of T cells in Graves' hyperthyroidism and ophthalmopathy. For the study at large: Blood from the periphery was taken at initial diagnosis, before any treatment.

Amplification of TCR beta CDR3 regions was performed using RNA transcripts as template. In the first-round RT-PCR of the TCR CDR3, the HTBI primer set was used. MiXCR, run by TCRdb on the multiplex PCR reads, gives a single entry per CDR3 protein. The sample lists hundreds of thousands of distinct CDR3 sequences, around 22% occurring once. The CDR3 extends over 13 amino acids. Germline CDR1 and CDR2: SGHRS and YFSETQ. With 3 bases removed from V and 3 bases from J, the gap between germline ends came to 10 bases. Sequenced sample: blood. V is TRBV5-1 and J is TRBJ2-7; D remains unclear. The TCR comes from a woman aged 25 to 45 with Graves' ophthalmopathy. DNA of the CDR3: TGCGCCAGCAGCTCGCTAGAGATCTACGAGCAGTACTTC. This encodes CASSSLEIYEQYF. The complete variable domain, with remaining parts taken from reference TRBV5-1 and TRBJ2-7, reads KAGVTQTPRYLIKTRGQQVTLSCSPISGHRSVSWYQQTPGQGLQFLFEYFSETQRNKGNFPGRFSGRQFSNSRSEMNVSTLELGDSALYLCASSSLEIYEQYFGPGTRLTVT.